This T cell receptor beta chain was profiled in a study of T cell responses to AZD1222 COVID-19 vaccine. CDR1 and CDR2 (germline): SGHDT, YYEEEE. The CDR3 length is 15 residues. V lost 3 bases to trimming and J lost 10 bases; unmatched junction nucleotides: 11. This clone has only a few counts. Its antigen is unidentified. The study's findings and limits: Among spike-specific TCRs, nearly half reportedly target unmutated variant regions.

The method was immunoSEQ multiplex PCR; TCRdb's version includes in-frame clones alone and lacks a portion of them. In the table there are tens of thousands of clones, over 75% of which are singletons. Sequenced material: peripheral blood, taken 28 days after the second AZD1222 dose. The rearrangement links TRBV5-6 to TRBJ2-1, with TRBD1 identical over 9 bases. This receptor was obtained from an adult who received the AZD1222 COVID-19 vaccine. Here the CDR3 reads CASSWGTGPQGEQFF. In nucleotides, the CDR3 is TGTGCCAGCAGCTGGGGGACAGGGCCTCAGGGGGAGCAGTTCTTC.